One sample yielded the 8 T cell receptor beta chains listed below, sequenced in a study of cytomegalovirus exposure and HLA in healthy donors. The PCR employed 60 Vbeta primers together with 13 Jbeta primers. TCRdb's copy holds only in-frame clones and misses some; the assay was immunoSEQ multiplex PCR. Among fewer than 100,000 clones listed, 60% to 80% were seen once. Material for sequencing was PBMCs. The source is a man aged 40-50 years in good health and CMV-seronegative.

This clone has only a few counts. The genes are TRBV28 and TRBJ1-4; D not resolved. The length of the CDR3 is 12 residues. V was clipped by 7 bases and J by 8 bases, with 11 bases between them. Looked up from germline, CDR1 is MDHEN and CDR2 is SYDVKM. The CDR3 DNA reads TGTGCCAGCATGGGGAGAATGGAAAAACTGTTTTTT. Translated: CASMGRMEKLFF.

CDR3 in amino acids: CASNSQARSDTEAFF. CDR3 nucleotides: TGTGCCAGCAATTCCCAGGCCCGGTCGGACACTGAAGCTTTCTTT. The V and J genes are TRBV2 and TRBJ1-1; no definite D call. Germline lookup yields CDR1 SNHLY and CDR2 FYNNEI. This CDR3 has 15 amino acids. The V and J ends lost 7 bases and 3 bases respectively, with 18 bases between them.

V is TRBV5-5 and J is TRBJ2-7, with no clear D. Trimming pared 4 bases from V and 0 bases from J, leaving 11 bases between. The V gene's germline CDR1 is SGHKS and CDR2 YYEKEE (reference sequence). The CDR3 is 14 residues long. The CDR3 region is CASSPHTYSYEQYF. Here the CDR3 DNA reads TGTGCCAGCAGCCCTCACACGTACTCCTACGAGCAGTACTTC.

The chain couples TRBV9 to TRBJ2-1; D is ambiguous. The CDR3 covers 13 residues. Germline V lookup: CDR1 SGDLS, CDR2 YYNGEE. Deletions cut 4 bases from V and 1 base from J, with 6 bases between. In DNA, the CDR3 is TGTGCCAGCAGCATCTTTTCCTACAATGAGCAGTTCTTC. Amino acids: CASSIFSYNEQFF.

This sequence joins TRBV15 and TRBJ2-3, with a weak D call TRBD1 (6 bases). This CDR3 has 15 residues. Germline V gives CDR1 LNHNV, CDR2 YYDKDF (reference sequence). With 0 bases removed from V and 4 bases from J, the gap between germline ends came to 11 bases. CDR3 residues: CATSRDVSGADTQYF. The CDR3 DNA reads TGTGCCACCAGCAGAGATGTGTCAGGGGCAGATACGCAGTATTTT. Full variable domain (rest looked up from reference TRBV15 and TRBJ2-3): DAMVIQNPRYQVTQFGKPVTLSCSQTLNHNVMYWYQQKSSQAPKLLFHYYDKDFNNEADTPDNFQSRRPNTSFCFLDIRSPGLGDTAMYLCATSRDVSGADTQYFGPGTRLTVL.

The J gene is TRBJ2-3, the V gene TRBV2; 7 bases fit TRBD2. The CDR3 has 13 residues. V was pared by 2 bases and J by 9 bases, with 5 bases of the junction left unmatched. Germline CDR1 SNHLY, CDR2 FYNNEI. CDR3 coding DNA: TGTGCCAGCAGTGAAAGGGAGGGGACGACGCAGTATTTT. It yields the protein CASSEREGTTQYF. Full variable domain (rest looked up from reference TRBV2 and TRBJ2-3): EPEVTQTPSHQVTQMGQEVILRCVPISNHLYFYWYRQILGQKVEFLVSFYNNEISEKSEIFDDQFSVERPDGSNFTLKIRSTKLEDSAMYFCASSEREGTTQYFGPGTRLTVL.

J is TRBJ2-5 and V is TRBV5-4; D may be TRBD1 (6 bases). Germline lookup yields CDR1 SGHNT and CDR2 YYREEE (reference sequence). The CDR3 is 15 amino acids. Trimming took off 4 bases at V and 1 base at J, with 14 bases between the two ends. CDR3 region: CASSVRDTSQETQYF. CDR3 sequence (DNA): TGTGCCAGCAGCGTCCGGGACACTAGCCAAGAGACCCAGTACTTC.

The rearrangement uses TRBV10-3 and TRBJ2-5; 9 nucleotides agree with TRBD1. Germline V lookup: CDR1 ENHRY, CDR2 SYGVKD. The junction had 24 bases not matched to a gene; V was cut back by 2 bases and J by 5 bases. The CDR3 runs 21 residues. CDR3 nucleotide sequence: TGTGCCATCAGTGAGGTGGGGATAGGGACAGGGTCCAGCGATATAGTGGAGACCCAGTACTTC. It yields the protein CAISEVGIGTGSSDIVETQYF.